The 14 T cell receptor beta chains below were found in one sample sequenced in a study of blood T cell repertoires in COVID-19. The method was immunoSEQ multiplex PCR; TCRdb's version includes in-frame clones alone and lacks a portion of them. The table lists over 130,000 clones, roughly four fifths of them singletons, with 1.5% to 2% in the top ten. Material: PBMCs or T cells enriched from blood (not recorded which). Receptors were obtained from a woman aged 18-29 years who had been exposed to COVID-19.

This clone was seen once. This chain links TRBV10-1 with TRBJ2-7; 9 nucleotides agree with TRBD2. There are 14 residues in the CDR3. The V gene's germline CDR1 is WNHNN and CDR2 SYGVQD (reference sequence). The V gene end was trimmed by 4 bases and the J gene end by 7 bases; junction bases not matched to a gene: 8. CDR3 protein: CASSGVAGVGEQYF. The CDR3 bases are TGCGCCAGCAGTGGGGTAGCGGGAGTTGGAGAGCAGTACTTC.

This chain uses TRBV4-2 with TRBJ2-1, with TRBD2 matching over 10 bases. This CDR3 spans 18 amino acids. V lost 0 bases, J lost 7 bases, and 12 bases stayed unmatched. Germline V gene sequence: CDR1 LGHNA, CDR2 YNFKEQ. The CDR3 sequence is CASSQDPSGSGRGNEQFF. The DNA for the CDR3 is TGTGCCAGCAGCCAAGACCCTAGCGGGAGTGGTAGGGGTAATGAGCAGTTCTTC.

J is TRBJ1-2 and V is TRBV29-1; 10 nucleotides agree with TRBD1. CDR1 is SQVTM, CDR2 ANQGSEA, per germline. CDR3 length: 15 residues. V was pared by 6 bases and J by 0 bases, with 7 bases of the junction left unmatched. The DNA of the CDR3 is TGCAGCGTGAAGGGGGACAGGGGAACTAACTATGGCTACACCTTC. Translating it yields CSVKGDRGTNYGYTF.

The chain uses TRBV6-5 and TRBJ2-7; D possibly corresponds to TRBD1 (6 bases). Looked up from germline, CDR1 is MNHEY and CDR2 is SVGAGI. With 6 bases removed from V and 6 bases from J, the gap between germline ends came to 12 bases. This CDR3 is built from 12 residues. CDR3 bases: TGTGCCAGCAGAACCCAGGGGTCCGAGCAGTACTTC. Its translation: CASRTQGSEQYF.

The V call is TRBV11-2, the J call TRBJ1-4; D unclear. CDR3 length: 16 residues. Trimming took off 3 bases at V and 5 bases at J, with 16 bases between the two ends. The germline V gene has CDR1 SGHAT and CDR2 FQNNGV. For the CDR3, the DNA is TGTGCCAGCAGCTTCGTTGCATCCAGCGGGAATGAAAAACTGTTTTTT. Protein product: CASSFVASSGNEKLFF.

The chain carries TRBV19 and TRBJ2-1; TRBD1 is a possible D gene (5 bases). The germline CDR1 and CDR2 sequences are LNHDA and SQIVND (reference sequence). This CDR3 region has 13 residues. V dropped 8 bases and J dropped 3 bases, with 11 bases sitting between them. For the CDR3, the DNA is TGTGCCAGTTCAGGGTACGGCTACAATGAGCAGTTCTTC. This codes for CASSGYGYNEQFF.

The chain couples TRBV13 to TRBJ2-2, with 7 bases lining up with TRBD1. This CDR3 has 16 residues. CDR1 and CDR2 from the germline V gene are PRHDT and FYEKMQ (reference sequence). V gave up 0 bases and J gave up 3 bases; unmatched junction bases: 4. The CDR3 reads CASSLGYRGHTGELFF. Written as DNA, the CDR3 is TGTGCCAGCAGCTTAGGGTACAGGGGACACACCGGGGAGCTGTTTTTT.

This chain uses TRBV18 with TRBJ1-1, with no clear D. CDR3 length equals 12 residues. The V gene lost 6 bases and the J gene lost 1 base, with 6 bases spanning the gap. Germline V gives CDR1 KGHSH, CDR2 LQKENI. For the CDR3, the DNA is TGTGCCAGCTCGTTCCAGAACACTGAAGCTTTCTTT. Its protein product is CASSFQNTEAFF.

CDR3 residues: CASSTTSGRYNEQFF. CDR3 nucleotides: TGTGCCAGTAGTACGACTAGCGGGAGGTACAATGAGCAGTTCTTC. The chain carries TRBV19 and TRBJ2-1; 13 positions agree with TRBD2. Unmatched junction bases numbered 1, after V lost 4 bases and J lost 4 bases. Germline V gene data show CDR1 as LNHDA and CDR2 as SQIVND (reference sequence). The CDR3 has 15 amino acids.

The CDR3 DNA reads as TGTGCCAGCAGCCAAACAACGAACTATGGCTACACCTTC. It encodes CASSQTTNYGYTF. The V call is TRBV3-1 (or the pseudogene TRBV3-2), the J call TRBJ1-2; D is undetermined. Germline V gene lookup returns CDR1 LGHDT and CDR2 YNNKEL (reference sequence). The CDR3 has 13 amino acids. The V end lost 2 bases, the J end lost 2 bases, and 6 bases lay between the germline ends.

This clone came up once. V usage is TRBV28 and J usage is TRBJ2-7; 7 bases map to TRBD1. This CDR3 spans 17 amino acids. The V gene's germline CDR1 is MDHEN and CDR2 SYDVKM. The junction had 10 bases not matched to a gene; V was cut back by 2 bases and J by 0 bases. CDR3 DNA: TGTGCCAGCAGTTTAAGTCTGGGGACAGACCTCTCCTACGAGCAGTACTTC. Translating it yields CASSLSLGTDLSYEQYF.

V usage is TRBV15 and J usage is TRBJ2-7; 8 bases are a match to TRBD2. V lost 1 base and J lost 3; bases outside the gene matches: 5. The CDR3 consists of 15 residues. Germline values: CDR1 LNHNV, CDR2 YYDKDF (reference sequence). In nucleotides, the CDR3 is TGTGCCACCAGCAGAGCCCGGACTAGCAGCTACGAGCAGTACTTC. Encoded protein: CATSRARTSSYEQYF.

CDR3 amino acids: CASSPQSPQGVYEQYF. CDR3 nucleotide sequence: TGTGCCAGCTCACCACAGAGCCCACAGGGGGTCTACGAGCAGTACTTC. The chain joins TRBV18 to TRBJ2-7; 8 nucleotides line up with TRBD1. V lost 1 base, J lost 3 bases, and 8 bases stayed unmatched. The CDR3 contains 16 residues. CDR1 KGHSH and CDR2 LQKENI come from the germline V gene.

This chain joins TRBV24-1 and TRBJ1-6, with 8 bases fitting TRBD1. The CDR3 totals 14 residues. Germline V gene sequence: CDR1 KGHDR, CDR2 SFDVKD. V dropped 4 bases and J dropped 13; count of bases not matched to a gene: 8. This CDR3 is CATSDLTGVCPLHF. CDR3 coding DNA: TGTGCCACCAGTGACTTGACAGGGGTTTGTCCCCTCCACTTT.